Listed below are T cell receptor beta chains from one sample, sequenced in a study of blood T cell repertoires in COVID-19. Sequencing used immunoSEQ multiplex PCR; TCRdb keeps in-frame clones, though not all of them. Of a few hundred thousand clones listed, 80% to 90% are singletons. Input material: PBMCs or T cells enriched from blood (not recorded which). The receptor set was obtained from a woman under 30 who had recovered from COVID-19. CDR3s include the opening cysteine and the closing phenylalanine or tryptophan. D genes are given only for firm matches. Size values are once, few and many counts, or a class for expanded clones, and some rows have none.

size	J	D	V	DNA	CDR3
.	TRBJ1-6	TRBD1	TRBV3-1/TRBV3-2	TGTGCCAGCAGCCTGAGACAGGGGCTAAATTCACCCCTCCACTTT	CASSLRQGLNSPLHF
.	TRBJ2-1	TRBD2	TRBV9	TGTGCCAGCAGCTTCGGACTAGCCGGCGATGAGCAGTTCTTC	CASSFGLAGDEQFF
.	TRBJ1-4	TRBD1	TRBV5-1	TGCGCCAGCAGCCCGGGACAGACCTCAACTAATGAAAAACTGTTTTTT	CASSPGQTSTNEKLFF
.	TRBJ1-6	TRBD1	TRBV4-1	TGCGCCAGCAGCCAAGATGGGACAGCCATTAATTCACCCCTCCACTTT	CASSQDGTAINSPLHF
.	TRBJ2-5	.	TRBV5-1	TGCGCCAGCAGCCCGACAGGCAGGGAGACCCAGTACTTC	CASSPTGRETQYF
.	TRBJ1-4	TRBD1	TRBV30	TGTGCCTGGAGAAAGGGGGCCGGATATTGGGGCGAAAAACTGTTTTTT	CAWRKGAGYWGEKLFF
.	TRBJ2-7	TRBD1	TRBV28	TGTGCCAGCAGTTTCTCCACGTCCGGGACAGGGGACTACGAGCAGTACTTC	CASSFSTSGTGDYEQYF
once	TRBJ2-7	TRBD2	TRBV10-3	TGTGCCATCAGTATGCTAGCGGGGACCTACGAGCAGTACTTC	CAISMLAGTYEQYF
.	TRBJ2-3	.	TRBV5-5	TGTGCCAGCAGCCCAACACAGTTACGATACACAGATACGCAGTATTTT	CASSPTQLRYTDTQYF
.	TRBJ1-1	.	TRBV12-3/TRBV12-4	TGTGCCAGCAGTTTAGCTGCCTTCGGTGCTTTCTTT	CASSLAAFGAFF
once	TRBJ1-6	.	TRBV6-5	TGTGCCAGCAGCCGACCTAGTCCCGCGGCGGGGCCCCTCCACTTT	CASSRPSPAAGPLHF
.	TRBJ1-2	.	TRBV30	TGTGCCGGGGGACGGGTGCTCGGCTACACCTTC	CAGGRVLGYTF
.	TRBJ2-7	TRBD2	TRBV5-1	TGCGCCAGCAGCTGGACTAGCGGGGCCTACGAGCAGTACTTC	CASSWTSGAYEQYF
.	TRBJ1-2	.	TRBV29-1	TGCAGCGTTAGGACAGACCGGACCTCTTATGGCTACACCTTC	CSVRTDRTSYGYTF
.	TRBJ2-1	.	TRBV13	TGTGCCAGCAGCTTAGGCGTGGGGAACAGGAACAATGAGCAGTTCTTC	CASSLGVGNRNNEQFF
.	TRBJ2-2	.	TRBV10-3	TGTGCCATCAGTGAATTTGGGGTCAGGGGGGCTGGGACCGGGGAGCTGTTTTTT	CAISEFGVRGAGTGELFF